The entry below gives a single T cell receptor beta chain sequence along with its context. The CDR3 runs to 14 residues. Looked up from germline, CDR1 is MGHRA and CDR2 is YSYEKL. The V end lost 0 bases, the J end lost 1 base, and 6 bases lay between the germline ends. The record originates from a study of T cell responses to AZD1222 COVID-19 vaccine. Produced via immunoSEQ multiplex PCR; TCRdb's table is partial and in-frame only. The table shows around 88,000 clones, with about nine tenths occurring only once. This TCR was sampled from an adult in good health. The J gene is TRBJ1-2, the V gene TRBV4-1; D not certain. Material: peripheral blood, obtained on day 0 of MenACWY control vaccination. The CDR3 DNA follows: TGCGCCAGCAGCCAAGAGGGCGGTAACTATGGCTACACCTTC. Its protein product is CASSQEGGNYGYTF.